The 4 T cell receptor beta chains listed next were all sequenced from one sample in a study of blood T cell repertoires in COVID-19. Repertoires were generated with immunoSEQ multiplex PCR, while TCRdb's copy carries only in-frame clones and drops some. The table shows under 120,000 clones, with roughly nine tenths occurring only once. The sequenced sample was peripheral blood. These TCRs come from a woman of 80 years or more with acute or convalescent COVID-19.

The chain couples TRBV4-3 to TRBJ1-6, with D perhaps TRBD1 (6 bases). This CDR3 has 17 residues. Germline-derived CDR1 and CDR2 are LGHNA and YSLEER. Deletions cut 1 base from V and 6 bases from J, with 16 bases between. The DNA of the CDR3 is TGCGCCAGCAGCCAAGGGGGGAGGGGGTTCGGTAATTCACCCCTCCACTTT. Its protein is CASSQGGRGFGNSPLHF.

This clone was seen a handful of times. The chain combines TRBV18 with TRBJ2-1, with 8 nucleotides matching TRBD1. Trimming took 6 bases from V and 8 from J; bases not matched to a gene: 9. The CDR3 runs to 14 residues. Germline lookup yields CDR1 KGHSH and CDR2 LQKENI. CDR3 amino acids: CASSPGQVRDEQFF. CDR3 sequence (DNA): TGTGCCAGCTCCCCGGGACAGGTTAGGGATGAGCAGTTCTTC. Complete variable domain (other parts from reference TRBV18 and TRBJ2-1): NAGVMQNPRHLVRRRGQEARLRCSPMKGHSHVYWYRQLPEEGLKFMVYLQKENIIDESGMPKERFSAEFPKEGPSILRIQQVVRGDSAAYFCASSPGQVRDEQFFGPGTRLTVL.

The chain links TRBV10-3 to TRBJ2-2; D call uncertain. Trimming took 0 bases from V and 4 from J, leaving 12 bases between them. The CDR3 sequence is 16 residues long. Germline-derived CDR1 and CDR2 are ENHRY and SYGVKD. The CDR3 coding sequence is TGTGCCATCAGTGAGTCGGTACTACCGGGCACCGGGGAGCTGTTTTTT. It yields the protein CAISESVLPGTGELFF.

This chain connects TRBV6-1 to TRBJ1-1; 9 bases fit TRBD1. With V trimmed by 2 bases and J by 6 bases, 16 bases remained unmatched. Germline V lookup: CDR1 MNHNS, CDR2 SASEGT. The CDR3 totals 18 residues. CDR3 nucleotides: TGTGCCAGCAGTGAAAGAATGGGGACAGGGAGGAGAGGTTCTGAAGCTTTCTTT. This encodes CASSERMGTGRRGSEAFF.